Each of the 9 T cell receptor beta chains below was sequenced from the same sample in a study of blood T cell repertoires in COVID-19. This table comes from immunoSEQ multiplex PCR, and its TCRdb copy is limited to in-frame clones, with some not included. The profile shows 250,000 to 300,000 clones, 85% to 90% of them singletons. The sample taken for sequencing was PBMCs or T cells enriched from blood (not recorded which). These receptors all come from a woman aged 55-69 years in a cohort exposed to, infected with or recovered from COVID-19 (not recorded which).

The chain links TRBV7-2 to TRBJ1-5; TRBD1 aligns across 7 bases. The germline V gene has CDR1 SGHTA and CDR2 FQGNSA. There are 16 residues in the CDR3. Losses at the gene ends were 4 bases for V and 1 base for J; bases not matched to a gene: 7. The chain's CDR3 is CASSSLPTGSNQPQHF. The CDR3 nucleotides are TGTGCCAGCAGCTCCCTCCCGACAGGGAGCAATCAGCCCCAGCATTTT. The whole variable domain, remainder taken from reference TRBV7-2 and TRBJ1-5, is GAGVSQSPSNKVTEKGKDVELRCDPISGHTALYWYRQSLGQGLEFLIYFQGNSAPDKSGLPSDRFSAERTGGSVSTLTIQRTQQEDSAVYLCASSSLPTGSNQPQHFGDGTRLSIL.

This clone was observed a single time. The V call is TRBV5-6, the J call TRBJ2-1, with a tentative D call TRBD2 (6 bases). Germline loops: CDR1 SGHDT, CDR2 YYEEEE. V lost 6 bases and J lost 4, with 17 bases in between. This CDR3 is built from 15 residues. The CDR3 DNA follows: TGTGCCAGCAACCCGGAGGAGCGGGCATACAATGAGCAGTTCTTC. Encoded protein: CASNPEERAYNEQFF. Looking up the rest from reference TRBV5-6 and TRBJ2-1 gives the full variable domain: DAGVTQSPTHLIKTRGQQVTLRCSPKSGHDTVSWYQQALGQGPQFIFQYYEEEERQRGNFPDRFSGHQFPNYSSELNVNALLLGDSALYLCASNPEERAYNEQFFGPGTRLTVL.

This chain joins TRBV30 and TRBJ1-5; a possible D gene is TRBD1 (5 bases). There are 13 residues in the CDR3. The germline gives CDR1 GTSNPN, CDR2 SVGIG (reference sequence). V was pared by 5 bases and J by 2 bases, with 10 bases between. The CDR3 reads CAWASGGNQPQHF. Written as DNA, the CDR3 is TGTGCCTGGGCTTCGGGGGGCAATCAGCCCCAGCATTTT.

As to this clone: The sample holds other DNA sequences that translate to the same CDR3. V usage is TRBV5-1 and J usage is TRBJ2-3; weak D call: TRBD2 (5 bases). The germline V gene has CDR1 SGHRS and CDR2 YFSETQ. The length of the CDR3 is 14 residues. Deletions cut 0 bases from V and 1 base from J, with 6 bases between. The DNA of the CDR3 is TGCGCCAGCAGCTTGGAGAGGGGCACAGATACGCAGTATTTT. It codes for CASSLERGTDTQYF.

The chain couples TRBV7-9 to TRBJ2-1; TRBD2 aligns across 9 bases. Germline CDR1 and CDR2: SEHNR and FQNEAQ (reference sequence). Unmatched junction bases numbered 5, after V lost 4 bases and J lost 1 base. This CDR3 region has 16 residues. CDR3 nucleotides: TGTGCCAGCAGCTCGATAAGCGGGAGGTCCTACAATGAGCAGTTCTTC. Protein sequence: CASSSISGRSYNEQFF.

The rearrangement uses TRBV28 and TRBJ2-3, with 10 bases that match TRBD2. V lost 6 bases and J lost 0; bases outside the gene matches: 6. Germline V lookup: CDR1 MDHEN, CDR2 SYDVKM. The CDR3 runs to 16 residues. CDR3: CASSLRTSGSTDTQYF. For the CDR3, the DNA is TGTGCCAGCAGCCTCCGGACTAGCGGAAGCACAGATACGCAGTATTTT.

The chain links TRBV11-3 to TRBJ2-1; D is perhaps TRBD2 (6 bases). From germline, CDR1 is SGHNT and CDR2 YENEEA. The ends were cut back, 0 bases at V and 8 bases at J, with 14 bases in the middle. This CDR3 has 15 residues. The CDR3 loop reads CASSLESTGADEQFF. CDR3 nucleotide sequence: TGTGCCAGCAGCTTAGAGAGTACGGGAGCGGATGAGCAGTTCTTC.

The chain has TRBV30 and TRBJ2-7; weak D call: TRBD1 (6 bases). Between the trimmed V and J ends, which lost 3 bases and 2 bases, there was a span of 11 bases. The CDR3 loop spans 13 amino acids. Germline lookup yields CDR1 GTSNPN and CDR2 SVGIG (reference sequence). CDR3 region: CAWRRWGPYEQYF. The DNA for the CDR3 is TGTGCCTGGAGAAGGTGGGGGCCCTACGAGCAGTACTTC.

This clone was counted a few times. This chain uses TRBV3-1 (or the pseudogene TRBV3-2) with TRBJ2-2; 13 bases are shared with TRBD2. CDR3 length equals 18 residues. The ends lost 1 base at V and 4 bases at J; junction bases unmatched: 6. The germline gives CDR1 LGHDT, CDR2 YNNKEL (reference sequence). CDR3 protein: CASSQVGGLAGVTGELFF. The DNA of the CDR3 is TGTGCCAGCAGCCAAGTAGGAGGACTAGCGGGAGTCACCGGGGAGCTGTTTTTT.